The 10 T cell receptor beta chains below all came from one sample that was sequenced in a study of identical twins. TCRdb re-analysed the 5' RACE reads in MiXCR, keeping a single row per CDR3 protein. Here the sample spans around 510,000 distinct CDR3 sequences, over 11% being singletons. The same data also went into a second study, on yellow fever vaccine responses in identical twins.

The sample was CD4+ T cells sorted from blood. These receptors came from a woman younger than 30 in good health.

The chain combines TRBV7-8 with TRBJ2-1, with D possibly TRBD2 on 5 matching bases. CDR3 size: 13 residues. Trimming left V 5 bases short and J 9 bases short, with 14 bases between. Germline assignment: CDR1 SGHVS and CDR2 FQNEAQ. In DNA, the CDR3 is TGTGCCAGCAGCCCTGAGACTAAATTTGAGCAGTTCTTC. Amino acids: CASSPETKFEQFF.

The V call is TRBV5-1, the J call TRBJ2-7; either TRBD1 or TRBD2 may fit D (6 bases each). Germline CDR1 reads SGHRS; CDR2 reads YFSETQ. The CDR3 runs to 18 residues. V was trimmed by 5 bases and J by 3 bases, leaving 27 bases between them. The CDR3 DNA sequence: TGCGCCAGCAGACTGAGGGGGGTCAGGGACCCTGAGGGCTACGAGCAGTACTTC. Translation: CASRLRGVRDPEGYEQYF.

The gene calls are TRBV2 and TRBJ2-5; TRBD1 matches at 7 bases. V shed 5 bases, J shed 6 bases, and the junction held 12 bases outside the gene matches. Germline CDR1 is SNHLY and CDR2 is FYNNEI. The CDR3 runs to 15 residues. The CDR3 nucleotides are TGTGCCAGCAGTTCCCTACCGACAGGGCTCAAGACCCAGTACTTC. Residues: CASSSLPTGLKTQYF.

This clonotype has a count of ten or more. This chain joins TRBV29-1 and TRBJ2-1; the D gene is possibly TRBD2 (6 bases). CDR1 and CDR2 from the germline V gene are SQVTM and ANQGSEA. The CDR3 totals 13 residues. Deletions cut 4 bases from V and 8 bases from J, with 15 bases between. The CDR3 region is CSVALAAGDEQFF. DNA of the CDR3: TGCAGCGTTGCGTTAGCGGCCGGGGATGAGCAGTTCTTC.

For this clonotype: Germline and junction disagree at one end, which may indicate a read error. V usage is TRBV19 and J usage is TRBJ1-2, with 8 bases identical to TRBD1. CDR1 is LNHDA, CDR2 SQIVND, per germline (reference sequence). The CDR3 has 11 amino acids. Here the CDR3 reads CASSTRQGPLF. The CDR3 DNA reads as TGTGCCAGTAGTACACGACAGGGGCCACTCTTC.

The J gene is TRBJ2-3, the V gene TRBV5-1, with unresolved D. The CDR3 spans 13 residues. Germline V gene data show CDR1 as SGHRS and CDR2 as YFSETQ. Trimming stripped 0 bases from V and 2 bases from J, with 4 bases between. Here the CDR3 DNA reads TGCGCCAGCAGCTTGGCCATCACAGATACGCAGTATTTT. This translates into CASSLAITDTQYF.

This clonotype has just a few counts. This chain uses TRBV20-1 with TRBJ2-3, with 13 nucleotides matching TRBD2. This CDR3 has 17 residues. J lost 1 base, V lost 3 bases, and 7 bases had no gene match. The germline V gene encodes CDR1 DFQATT and CDR2 SNEGSKA (reference sequence). The CDR3 region has the DNA TGCAGTGCTAGCCGTACTAGCGGGGGGGTCGGCACAGATACGCAGTATTTT. As protein: CSASRTSGGVGTDTQYF.

This clonotype was counted between two and nine times. V is TRBV20-1 and J is TRBJ2-7; D is perhaps TRBD2 (5 bases). The CDR3 is made up of 15 amino acids. Germline V lookup: CDR1 DFQATT, CDR2 SNEGSKA (reference sequence). The V and J ends lost 2 bases and 5 bases respectively, with 19 bases between them. CDR3 DNA: TGCAGTGCTAGATCCCCCATGCTGGGGAGAAACGAGCAGTACTTC. This gives the protein CSARSPMLGRNEQYF.

The V and J genes are TRBV29-1 and TRBJ2-2; TRBD1 matches 10 bases. Germline V lookup: CDR1 SQVTM, CDR2 ANQGSEA. The V segment lost 4 bases and the J segment 0 bases; nucleotides outside the gene matches: 2. This CDR3 has 15 residues. The CDR3 DNA follows: TGCAGCGTTGGAGGGACAGGGGCGAACACCGGGGAGCTGTTTTTT. It encodes CSVGGTGANTGELFF.

Notes on this clonotype: This may be a read error: a much more frequent sequence differs by one nucleotide. The chain joins TRBV4-3 to TRBJ2-3; 7 bases fit TRBD1. V was clipped by 0 bases and J by 0 bases; unmatched bases: 0. The CDR3 sequence is 15 residues long. CDR1 and CDR2 from the germline V gene are LGHNA and YSLEER. The CDR3 sequence is CASSQEQGSTDTQYF. The CDR3 DNA reads TGCGCCAGCAGCCAAGAACAGGGGAGCACAGATACGCAGTATTTT.